This T cell receptor (beta chain) emerged from a study of T cell repertoires in aging, cancer and after chemotherapy. On this clonotype: The antigen is undetermined.

Study-wide results and caveats: The repertoire data cannot show anything about immunological memory following chemotherapy.

Germline-derived CDR1 and CDR2 are SGHVS and FNYEAQ. V was clipped by 4 bases and J by 7 bases; unmatched bases: 0. The CDR3 is made up of 12 amino acids. The template was genomic DNA from peripheral blood, not RNA. Multiplex touch-down PCR with TRB-A/B primers amplified rearranged V-D-J TRB sequences. TCRdb reanalysed the multiplex PCR reads using MiXCR and keeps one entry per CDR3 protein. The repertoire holds some 9,800 distinct CDR3 sequences, with 35% to 45% as singletons. This TCR was sampled from a human donor in good health. The chain uses TRBV7-6 and TRBJ2-2; TRBD1 matches 7 bases. The sample comprised blood. This CDR3 reads CASSWDSGELFF. The CDR3 DNA reads TGTGCCAGCAGCTGGGACAGCGGGGAGCTGTTTTTT.